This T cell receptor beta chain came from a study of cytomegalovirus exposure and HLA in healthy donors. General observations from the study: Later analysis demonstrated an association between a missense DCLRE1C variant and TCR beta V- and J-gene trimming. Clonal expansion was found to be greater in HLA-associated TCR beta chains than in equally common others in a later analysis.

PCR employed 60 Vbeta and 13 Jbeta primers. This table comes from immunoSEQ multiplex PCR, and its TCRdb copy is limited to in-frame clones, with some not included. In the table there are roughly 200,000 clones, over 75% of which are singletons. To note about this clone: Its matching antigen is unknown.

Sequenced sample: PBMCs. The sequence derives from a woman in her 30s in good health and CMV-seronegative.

The CDR3 coding sequence is TGTGCCAGCAGTACTAGCGGGAGCACAGATACGCAGTATTTT. Translated: CASSTSGSTDTQYF. V usage is TRBV7-6 and J usage is TRBJ2-3; 9 nucleotides match TRBD2. Trimming took 6 bases from V and 0 from J; bases not matched to a gene: 1. CDR3 length: 14 amino acids. Germline CDR1 and CDR2: SGHVS and FNYEAQ. Full variable domain (missing parts from reference TRBV7-6 and TRBJ2-3): GAGVSQSPRYKVTKRGQDVALRCDPISGHVSLYWYRQALGQGPEFLTYFNYEAQQDKSGLPNDRFSAERPEGSISTLTIQRTEQRDSAMYRCASSTSGSTDTQYFGPGTRLTVL.